This T cell receptor (beta chain) was found in a study of T cells after yellow fever vaccination. Study summary: It was SMART-Seq v4 Ultra Low Input that prepared the fractions with low cell numbers.

This clonotype was seen many times. TCRdb re-derived calls from the 5' RACE reads in MiXCR, one entry per CDR3 protein. The data contain 250,000 or so distinct CDR3 sequences, roughly 3.7% of them singletons. The CDR3 contains 18 residues. The germline gives CDR1 SGHTA, CDR2 FQGTGA. Between the trimmed V and J ends, which lost 5 bases and 1 base, there was a span of 23 bases. The sample consisted of PBMCs, taken 15 days after the yellow fever booster vaccination. V is TRBV7-3 and J is TRBJ1-1; weak D call: TRBD1 (5 bases). This clonotype was obtained from a man aged 18 to 35 who received the YFV17D yellow fever vaccine. The CDR3 reads CASSREPGRSSSNTEAFF. The CDR3 bases are TGTGCCAGCAGCCGGGAACCGGGACGTTCAAGTTCGAACACTGAAGCTTTCTTT.